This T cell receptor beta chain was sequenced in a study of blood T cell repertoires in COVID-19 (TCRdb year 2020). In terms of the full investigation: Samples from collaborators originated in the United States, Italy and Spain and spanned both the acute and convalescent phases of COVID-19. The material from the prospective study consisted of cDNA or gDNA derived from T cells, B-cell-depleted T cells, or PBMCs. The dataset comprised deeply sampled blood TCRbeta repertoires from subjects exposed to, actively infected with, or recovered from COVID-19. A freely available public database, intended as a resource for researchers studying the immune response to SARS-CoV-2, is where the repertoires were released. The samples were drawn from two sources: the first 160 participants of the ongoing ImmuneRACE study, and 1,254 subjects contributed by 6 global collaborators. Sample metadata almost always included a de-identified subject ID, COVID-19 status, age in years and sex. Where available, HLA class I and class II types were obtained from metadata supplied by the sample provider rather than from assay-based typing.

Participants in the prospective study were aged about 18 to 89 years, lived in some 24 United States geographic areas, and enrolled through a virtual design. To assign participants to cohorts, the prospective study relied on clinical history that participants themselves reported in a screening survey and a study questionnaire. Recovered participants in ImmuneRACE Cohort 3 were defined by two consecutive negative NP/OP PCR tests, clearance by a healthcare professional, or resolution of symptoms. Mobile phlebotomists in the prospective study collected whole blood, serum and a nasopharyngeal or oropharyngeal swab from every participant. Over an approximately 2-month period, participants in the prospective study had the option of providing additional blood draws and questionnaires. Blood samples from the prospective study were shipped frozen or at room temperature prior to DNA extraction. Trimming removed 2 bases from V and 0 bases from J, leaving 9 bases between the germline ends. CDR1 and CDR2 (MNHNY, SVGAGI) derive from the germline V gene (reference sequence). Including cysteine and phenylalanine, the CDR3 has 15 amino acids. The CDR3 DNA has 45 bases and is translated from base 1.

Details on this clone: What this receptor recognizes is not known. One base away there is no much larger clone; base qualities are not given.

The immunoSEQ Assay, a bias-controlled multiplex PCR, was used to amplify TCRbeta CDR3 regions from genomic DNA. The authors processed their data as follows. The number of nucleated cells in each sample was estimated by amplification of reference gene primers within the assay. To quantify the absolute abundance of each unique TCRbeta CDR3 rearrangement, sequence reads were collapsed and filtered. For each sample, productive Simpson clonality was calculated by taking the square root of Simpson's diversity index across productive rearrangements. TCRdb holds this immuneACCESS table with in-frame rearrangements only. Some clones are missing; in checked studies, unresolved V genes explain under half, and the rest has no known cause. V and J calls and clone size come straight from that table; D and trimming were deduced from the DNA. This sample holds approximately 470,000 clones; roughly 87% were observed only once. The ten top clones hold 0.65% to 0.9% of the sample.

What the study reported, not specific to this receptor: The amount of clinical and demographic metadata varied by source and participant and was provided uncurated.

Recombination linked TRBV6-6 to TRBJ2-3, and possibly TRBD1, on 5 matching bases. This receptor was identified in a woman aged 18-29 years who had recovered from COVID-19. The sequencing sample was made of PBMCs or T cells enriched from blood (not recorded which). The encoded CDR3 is CASSYGAASTDTQYF. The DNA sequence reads TGTGCCAGCAGTTACGGGGCAGCTAGCACAGATACGCAGTATTTT.